The T cell receptor beta chain under discussion was sequenced for a study of cytomegalovirus exposure and HLA in healthy donors. Study-wide points: Published work reported that the classifier diagnosed cytomegalovirus status with high specificity and sensitivity. An analysis that was carried out later associated approximately 15,000 TCR beta sequences with HLA alleles at 0.05 false discovery rate.

Vbeta (60) and Jbeta (13) primers were used in the PCR. Profiling relied on immunoSEQ multiplex PCR, and the TCRdb table lists in-frame clones only, not all of them. The sample holds around 210,000 clones; around 84% are singletons and the top ten take 0.24%. As for this clone: Antigen unknown.

At sampling all donors were nominally healthy, likely with unrecorded immune exposures. This CDR3 is 15 amino acids long. V was shortened by 0 bases and J by 3 bases, with 10 bases between the two germline ends. Germline V lookup: CDR1 SGDLS, CDR2 YYNGEE. The receptor comes from a girl aged 2 to 10 in good health and CMV-seronegative. The genes are TRBV9 and TRBJ2-1; D gene unclear. Sample: PBMCs. DNA for the CDR3: TGTGCCAGCAGCGTAGATCAGGTCGTCTACAATGAGCAGTTCTTC. Translated: CASSVDQVVYNEQFF.